The subject of this entry is one TCR beta chain. No antigen is known for it. An input of 0.5 to 1 ug of RNA was subjected to reverse transcription using random hexamers. TCRdb itself ran the immunoSEQ multiplex PCR reads through MiXCR, one entry per CDR3 protein. Of some 400,000 distinct CDR3 sequences listed, around 85% are singletons. The entry originates in a study of CD8 T cells in Susac syndrome. This CDR3 comprises 18 residues. Germline V gene data show CDR1 as DFQATT and CDR2 as SNEGSKA (reference sequence). Study-level points and caveats: As the study acknowledged, the number of individuals who were part of its TCR sequencing and HLA analysis was relatively small.

The chain carries TRBV20-1 and TRBJ2-1; 13 bases map to TRBD2. This clonotype originated in a human donor with multiple sclerosis. Sequencing was performed on CD8+ T cells from PBMCs. DNA for the CDR3: TGCAGCGTTGGGAGACTAGCGGGAGGAAGGAGATCCTACAATGAGCAGTTCTTC. It specifies CSVGRLAGGRRSYNEQFF.